The 10 T cell receptor beta chains below all came from one sample that was sequenced in a study of metastatic and nonmetastatic thyroid tumors. Treatment of any kind had been given to no patient before thyroid surgery. TCRdb re-analyzed the PCR reads through MiXCR. The table includes 4,500 to 6,500 clones, less than 20% detected once. The sequenced sample consisted of adjacent normal tissue. These receptors were collected from a female donor with papillary thyroid cancer or a benign thyroid nodule (not recorded which). Some clones in this sample may be carry-over from other donors' samples.

The table lists this clone with many counts. The chain combines TRBV5-1 with TRBJ2-5; possibly TRBD1 or TRBD2 for D (5 bases each). V was trimmed by 0 bases and J by 4 bases, leaving 19 bases between them. The CDR3 spans 17 residues. CDR1 and CDR2 from the germline V gene are SGHRS and YFSETQ. The CDR3 nucleotides are TGCGCCAGCAGCTTGGTCATCGCTACTAGACAGAGAGAGACCCAGTACTTC. It yields the protein CASSLVIATRQRETQYF.

By share of the sample, this clone is medium-sized. The chain employs TRBV12-3 or TRBV12-4 and TRBJ2-3, with D possibly TRBD1 on 6 matching bases. The CDR3 covers 16 residues. V was cut by 6 bases and J by 0 bases, with 16 bases left in between. CDR3 amino acids: CASRGPGHPSTDTQYF. The CDR3 DNA reads TGTGCCAGCAGAGGGCCGGGACACCCTAGCACAGATACGCAGTATTTT.

V usage is TRBV6-1 and J usage is TRBJ2-7; 7 nucleotides match TRBD2. Germline lookup yields CDR1 MNHNS and CDR2 SASEGT. Trimming removed 1 base from V and 2 bases from J; junction bases left unmatched: 5. This CDR3 region has 15 residues. CDR3 residues: CASSEGGSGTYEQYF. For the CDR3, the DNA is TGTGCCAGCAGTGAAGGCGGCAGCGGGACCTACGAGCAGTACTTC.

The J gene is TRBJ1-6, the V gene TRBV5-1; D may be TRBD1 (5 bases). The germline gives CDR1 SGHRS, CDR2 YFSETQ. The CDR3 sequence is 15 residues long. V dropped 2 bases and J dropped 8 bases, with 14 bases sitting between them. This CDR3 is CASSFSPGAHSPLHF. In nucleotides, the CDR3 is TGCGCCAGCAGCTTCTCTCCCGGGGCGCATTCACCCCTCCACTTT.

In its sample, this clone was seen a few times. The chain couples TRBV6-4 to TRBJ1-2; 9 bases map to TRBD1. V dropped 3 bases and J dropped 7; count of bases not matched to a gene: 15. CDR1 MRHNA and CDR2 SNTAGT come from the germline V gene. The CDR3 loop spans 17 amino acids. This CDR3 reads CASSEGTGPEVIVGYTF. The CDR3 coding sequence is TGTGCCAGCAGTGAGGGGACAGGGCCCGAAGTGATCGTTGGCTACACCTTC.

The chain is built from TRBV20-1 and TRBJ2-5; D is possibly TRBD1 (5 bases). Trimming took 0 bases from V and 5 from J, leaving 13 bases between them. The V gene's germline CDR1 is DFQATT and CDR2 SNEGSKA (reference sequence). CDR3 size: 14 residues. The CDR3, as DNA: TGCAGTGCTAGAGAACCGACCTCAGGGGAGACCCAGTACTTC. The encoded protein is CSAREPTSGETQYF.

This clone was observed a handful of times. The junction and the germline gene differ at one end; a read error may be behind it. This chain connects TRBV5-1 to TRBJ1-1; 7 bases fit TRBD1. CDR3 length: 16 residues. Germline V CDR1 and CDR2: SGHRS, YFSETQ. CDR3 region: CARSLARGNLNTEASF. The CDR3 DNA is TGCGCCAGAAGCTTGGCCAGGGGGAATTTGAACACTGAAGCTTCCTTT.

The count of this clone is one. At one of its ends the junction is not consistent with the germline gene, which may arise from a read error. This chain links TRBV5-1 with TRBJ1-4; the D gene is possibly TRBD1 (5 bases). CDR3 length equals 14 residues. Looked up from germline, CDR1 is SGHRS and CDR2 is YFSETQ. As DNA, the CDR3 is TGCGCCAGCAGCTTCGGACAATCTAACGAAAAACTGTTTTTT. Its protein is CASSFGQSNEKLFF.

In its sample, this clone ranks as medium-sized. V usage is TRBV18 and J usage is TRBJ2-7; unclear D gene. Germline loops: CDR1 KGHSH, CDR2 LQKENI. CDR3 size: 16 residues. V was trimmed by 1 base and J by 0 bases, leaving 13 bases between them. In DNA form, the CDR3 reads TGTGCCAGCTCACCACTAAGACGGTTGAGCTCCTACGAGCAGTACTTC. It yields the protein CASSPLRRLSSYEQYF.

The chain uses TRBV28 and TRBJ1-6, with D unresolved. V dropped 6 bases and J dropped 10 bases, with 28 bases sitting between them. The CDR3 has 18 residues. Germline loops: CDR1 MDHEN, CDR2 SYDVKM. CDR3 bases: TGTGCCAGCAGCTTCCCATCTGCCCAGCCTACGACACGGTCACCCCTCCACTTT. Encoded protein: CASSFPSAQPTTRSPLHF.